The T cell receptor (beta chain) described here comes from a study of cytomegalovirus exposure and HLA in healthy donors. 13 Jbeta primers and 60 Vbeta primers were used for the PCR. Only in-frame clones appear in the TCRdb table, and some are missing; sequencing was by immunoSEQ multiplex PCR. The repertoire has 150,000 to 200,000 clones, 80% to 90% of them found once; the top ten carry roughly 2%. This CDR3 contains 15 residues. From germline, CDR1 is SEHNR and CDR2 FQNEAQ (reference sequence). After removal of 3 bases from V and 5 bases from J, the junction contained 9 bases not matched to a gene.

This chain links TRBV7-9 with TRBJ2-7; 8 bases map to TRBD1. The material sequenced was PBMCs. The TCR originated in a woman aged 18-29 years in good health and CMV-seronegative. This CDR3 is CASSFLTGAHHEQYF. As DNA, the CDR3 is TGTGCCAGCAGCTTCCTGACAGGGGCCCACCACGAGCAGTACTTC.